The next 13 T cell receptor beta chains were all read from a single sample in a study of CD4+ T cells in melanoma. Generated by immunoSEQ multiplex PCR, the TCRdb table keeps only in-frame clones and is missing some. Found here are 9,500 to 10,000 clones, about 66% of them singletons; the top ten hold under 20%. Material for sequencing was cells from a culture (not recorded whether cultured in vitro). These receptors all stem from a human donor with melanoma.

The V and J genes are TRBV5-1 and TRBJ1-3; tentative D call: TRBD1 (5 bases). The ends were cut back, 0 bases at V and 4 bases at J, with 5 bases in the middle. The CDR3 is 13 amino acids. Germline CDR1 and CDR2: SGHRS and YFSETQ. This CDR3 is CASSLGDGNTIYF. In nucleotides, the CDR3 is TGCGCCAGCAGCTTGGGGGACGGAAACACCATATATTTT.

V gene TRBV5-1 combines with J gene TRBJ2-2; no definite D call. From germline, CDR1 is SGHRS and CDR2 YFSETQ. Trimming took off 5 bases at V and 1 base at J, with 3 bases between the two ends. This CDR3 region has 12 residues. For the CDR3, the DNA is TGCGCCAGCAGACGGAACACCGGGGAGCTGTTTTTT. It encodes CASRRNTGELFF.

In the case of this clone: One end of the junction does not line up with germline, which may come from a read error. The chain uses TRBV4-2 and TRBJ2-7; perhaps D is TRBD1 or TRBD2 (6 bases each). Germline V gene sequence: CDR1 LGHNA, CDR2 YNFKEQ. CDR3 length: 15 residues. The CDR3 sequence is CASNQGGQGGREQYF. As DNA, the CDR3 is TGTGCCAGCAACCAAGGGGGGCAGGGAGGACGCGAGCAGTACTTC.

The chain employs TRBV6-6 and TRBJ1-1, with a tentative D call TRBD1 (6 bases). The V gene's germline CDR1 is MNHNY and CDR2 SVGAGI (reference sequence). Trimming shortened V by 5 bases and J by 0 bases, and 13 bases separated the two germline ends. The CDR3 is 15 amino acids. CDR3 sequence: CASSDRTEMNTEAFF. The CDR3 nucleotides are TGTGCCAGCAGTGACCGGACAGAAATGAACACTGAAGCTTTCTTT.

The chain is built from TRBV5-1 and TRBJ1-3; D is undetermined. CDR1 and CDR2 from the germline V gene are SGHRS and YFSETQ. The V end was cut by 1 base, the J end by 0 bases, with 14 bases between. The CDR3 is made up of 17 amino acids. CDR3 loop: CASSLQPDLTSGNTIYF. The CDR3 DNA sequence: TGCGCCAGCAGCTTGCAACCAGACCTTACCTCTGGAAACACCATATATTTT.

The CDR3 here is CASSFRRGANVLTF. The CDR3 DNA reads TGTGCCAGCAGCTTTAGGAGAGGGGCCAACGTCCTGACTTTC. V is TRBV7-2 and J is TRBJ2-6; the D is unclear. CDR3 size: 14 residues. The germline V and J ends were trimmed by 3 bases and 4 bases, with 7 bases remaining between them. Looked up from germline, CDR1 is SGHTA and CDR2 is FQGNSA.

This chain joins TRBV5-1 and TRBJ1-2; D is ambiguous. The CDR3 totals 14 residues. Germline V gene sequence: CDR1 SGHRS, CDR2 YFSETQ. V shed 2 bases and J shed 6 bases, with 14 bases lying between them. CDR3 loop: CASSFYRGENGYTF. Here the CDR3 DNA reads TGCGCCAGCAGCTTCTACCGGGGTGAGAATGGCTACACCTTC.

The rearrangement links TRBV4-2 to TRBJ1-1; D remains unclear. There are 12 residues in the CDR3. Trimming removed 5 bases at V and 2 bases at J, with 6 bases between. Germline CDR1 LGHNA, CDR2 YNFKEQ. The DNA of the CDR3 is TGTGCCAGCAGCGGATTAAACACTGAAGCTTTCTTT. Translated, it gives CASSGLNTEAFF.

The chain combines TRBV4-2 with TRBJ2-7; 10 positions agree with TRBD2. Looked up from germline, CDR1 is LGHNA and CDR2 is YNFKEQ. The CDR3 has 15 residues. The J segment lost 3 bases and the V segment lost 4 bases, leaving 6 bases of the junction unmatched. CDR3 amino acids: CASSLRASGGYEQYF. The CDR3 coding sequence is TGTGCCAGCAGCCTCCGGGCTAGCGGGGGCTACGAGCAGTACTTC.

This clone has more than one count but fewer than ten. The V gene is TRBV4-1, the J gene TRBJ1-6; possibly TRBD1 for D (6 bases). Germline V lookup: CDR1 MGHRA, CDR2 YSYEKL. The CDR3 contains 16 residues. Deletions cut 0 bases from V and 7 bases from J, with 13 bases between. The CDR3, as DNA: TGCGCCAGCAGCCAAGATGACGGGGGCTGGAATTCACCCCTCCACTTT. The encoded protein is CASSQDDGGWNSPLHF.

V usage is TRBV2 and J usage is TRBJ2-2, with TRBD2 identical over 9 bases. J lost 6 bases, V lost 5 bases, and 16 bases had no gene match. Germline assignment: CDR1 SNHLY and CDR2 FYNNEI. CDR3 length: 18 residues. CDR3 bases: TGTGCCAGCAGTCAGGAGGGGGTGCGGGGGGGCTTTTCCGGGGAGCTGTTTTTT. Its protein product is CASSQEGVRGGFSGELFF.

This chain joins TRBV18 and TRBJ2-7, with D unresolved. Trimming removed 3 bases at V and 3 bases at J, with 9 bases between. The CDR3 extends over 13 amino acids. Germline CDR1 reads KGHSH; CDR2 reads LQKENI. CDR3 in amino acids: CASSPTTDYEQYF. The CDR3 DNA follows: TGTGCCAGCTCACCTACAACAGACTACGAGCAGTACTTC.

The DNA of the CDR3 is TGTGCCAGCAGCTTTTCATCGACTAGTCAAGAGACCCAGTACTTC. Protein product: CASSFSSTSQETQYF. This sequence joins TRBV7-8 and TRBJ2-5, with D maybe TRBD2 (6 bases). Germline values: CDR1 SGHVS, CDR2 FQNEAQ. CDR3 size: 15 residues. Deletions cut 3 bases from V and 2 bases from J, with 13 bases between. The full variable domain, its missing parts supplied by reference TRBV7-8 and TRBJ2-5, is GAGVSQSPRYKVAKRGQDVALRCDPISGHVSLFWYQQALGQGPEFLTYFQNEAQLDKSGLPSDRFFAERPEGSVSTLKIQRTQQEDSAVYLCASSFSSTSQETQYFGPGTRLLVL.